This T cell receptor beta chain was retrieved from a study of blood T cell repertoires in COVID-19. The table came from immunoSEQ multiplex PCR; TCRdb's copy has only in-frame clones and leaves some out. The sample lists around 430,000 clones, 87% seen once, with approximately 9.3% in the top ten. Grouping used clinical history reported by participants in a survey and questionnaire. This CDR3 contains 18 residues. The junction had 10 bases not matched to a gene; V was cut back by 1 base and J by 1 base. Per the germline V gene, CDR1 is MGHRA and CDR2 is YSYEKL. This clone was counted only a few times.

The source of this sequence is a woman aged 50 to 60 who had recovered from COVID-19. V usage is TRBV4-1 and J usage is TRBJ2-5, with 9 bases that match TRBD1. The sequenced sample consisted of PBMCs or T cells enriched from blood (not recorded which). The DNA of the CDR3 is TGCGCCAGCAGCCAAGGTCCGGGACAGGGCGCCTTCCAAGAGACCCAGTACTTC. The encoded protein is CASSQGPGQGAFQETQYF.